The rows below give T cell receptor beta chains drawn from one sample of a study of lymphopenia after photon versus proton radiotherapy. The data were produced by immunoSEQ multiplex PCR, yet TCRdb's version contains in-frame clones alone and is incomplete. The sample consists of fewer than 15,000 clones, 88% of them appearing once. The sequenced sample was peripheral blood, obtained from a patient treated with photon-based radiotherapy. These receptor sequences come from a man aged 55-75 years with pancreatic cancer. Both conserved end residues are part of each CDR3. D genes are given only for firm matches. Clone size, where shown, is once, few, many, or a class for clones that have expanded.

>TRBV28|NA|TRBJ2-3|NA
TGTGCCAGCAGTGCAGCGGGACAGGGCACAGATACGCAGTATTTT
CASSAAGQGTDTQYF
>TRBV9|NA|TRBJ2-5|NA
TGTGCCAGCAGCGTCTCTGCTAGCAAGCAGACCCAGTACTTC
CASSVSASKQTQYF
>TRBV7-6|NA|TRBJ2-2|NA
TGTGCCAGCAGCTTTTCAGCGAACACCGGGGAGCTGTTTTTT
CASSFSANTGELFF
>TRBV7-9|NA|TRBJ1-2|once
TGTGCCAGCAGCTTAGGTTCCAGCTCATCCTATGGCTACACCTTC
CASSLGSSSSYGYTF
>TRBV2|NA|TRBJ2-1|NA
TGTGCCAGCGATGACAGAAAGATATACAATGAGCAGTTCTTC
CASDDRKIYNEQFF
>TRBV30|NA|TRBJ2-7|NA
TGTGCCTGGAGTGTTGGGGGCCTCTCCTACGAGCAGTACTTC
CAWSVGGLSYEQYF
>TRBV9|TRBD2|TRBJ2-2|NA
TGTGCCAGCAGCACCTTCTCTAGCGGGGGCACCGGGGAGCTGTTTTTT
CASSTFSSGGTGELFF
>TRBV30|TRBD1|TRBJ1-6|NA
TGTGCCTGGAGCGAAAACAGGGGTGTTAATTCACCCCTCCACTTT
CAWSENRGVNSPLHF
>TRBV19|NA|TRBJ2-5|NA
TGTGCCAGTAGCGACAGGAAAGAGACCCAGTACTTC
CASSDRKETQYF
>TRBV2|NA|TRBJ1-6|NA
TGTGCCGGGGGAAGGGACGTTAATTCACCCCTCCACTTT
CAGGRDVNSPLHF
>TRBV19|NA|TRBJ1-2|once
TGTGCCAGTGGAGGGCAAGTCTATGGCTACACCTTC
CASGGQVYGYTF
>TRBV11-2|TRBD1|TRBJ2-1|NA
TGTGCCAGCAGCTTAGGGACAGGTTTGGATGAGCAGTTCTTC
CASSLGTGLDEQFF
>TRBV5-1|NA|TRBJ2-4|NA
TGCGCCAGCAGCCAAAGCTTACAACCACAACCCGGGGACATTCAGTACTTC
CASSQSLQPQPGDIQYF
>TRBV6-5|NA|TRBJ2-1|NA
TGTGCCAGCAGTTACTCGGGCAGGGGCCACAATGAGCAGTTCTTC
CASSYSGRGHNEQFF
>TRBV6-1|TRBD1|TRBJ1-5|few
TGTGCCAGCAGTGAAGGACAGGGGGCGAACCAGCCCCAGCATTTT
CASSEGQGANQPQHF
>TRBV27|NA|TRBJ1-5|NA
TGTGCCAGCAGTCCGATTGGACTCCCGGGGAATCAGCCCCAGCATTTT
CASSPIGLPGNQPQHF
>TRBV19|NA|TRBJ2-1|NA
TGTGCCAGTAGTATAGTTCCAGGTTTGAATGAGCAGTTCTTC
CASSIVPGLNEQFF
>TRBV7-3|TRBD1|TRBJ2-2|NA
TGTGCCAGCAGGCCCGGGACAGCGAACACCGGGGAGCTGTTTTTT
CASRPGTANTGELFF
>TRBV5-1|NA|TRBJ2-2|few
TGCGCCAGCAGCTTGGGGGGCACCGGGGAGCTGTTTTTT
CASSLGGTGELFF
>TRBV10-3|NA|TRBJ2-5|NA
TGTGCCACTGCGGTGGCTGCTCGGGGGACCCAGTACTTC
CATAVAARGTQYF
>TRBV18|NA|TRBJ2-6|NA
TGTGCCAGCTCACCGGGACCGGTCCGGTCCCTGACTTTC
CASSPGPVRSLTF
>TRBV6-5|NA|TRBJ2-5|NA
TGTGCCAGCAGTTATATTGGTCTTCGGGTGGAGACCCAGTACTTC
CASSYIGLRVETQYF
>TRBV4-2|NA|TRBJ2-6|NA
TGTGCCAGCAGCCATTCACCTTTTTTGTTAGGAGGGGCCAACGTCCTGACTTTC
CASSHSPFLLGGANVLTF
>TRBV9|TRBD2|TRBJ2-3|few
TGTGCCAGCGGGACCCGGGGGGGAAGCACAGATACGCAGTATTTT
CASGTRGGSTDTQYF
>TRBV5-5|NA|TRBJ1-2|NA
TGTGCCAGCAGCTTGGGAATGGAAGATTATGGCTACACCTTC
CASSLGMEDYGYTF
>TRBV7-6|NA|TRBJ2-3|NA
TGTGCCAGCAGCTTAGAGACTTCAGATACGCAGTATTTT
CASSLETSDTQYF
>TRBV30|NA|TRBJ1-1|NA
TGTGCCTGGAGTCAAGGGGTTGGCACTGAAGCTTTCTTT
CAWSQGVGTEAFF
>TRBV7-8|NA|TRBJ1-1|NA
TGTGCCAGCAGCTTAGAGGTGTCCTGGTACACTGAAGCTTTCTTT
CASSLEVSWYTEAFF
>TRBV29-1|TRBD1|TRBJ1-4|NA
TGCAGCGCGACAGGGACTTCGGCTAATGAAAAACTGTTTTTT
CSATGTSANEKLFF
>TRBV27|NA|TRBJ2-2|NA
TGTGCCAGCAAAAAGGCAACCACCGGGGAGCTGTTTTTT
CASKKATTGELFF
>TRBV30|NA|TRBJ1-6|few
TGTGCCTGGGCCCGACAGGTCAGAAGCCCCCTCCACTTT
CAWARQVRSPLHF
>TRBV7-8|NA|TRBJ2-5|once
TGTGCCAGCAGCTTAGAAACAGGGTTGAGCCAGTACTTC
CASSLETGLSQYF
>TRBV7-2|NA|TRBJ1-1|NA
TGTGCCAGCAGCTTAATAGGGGTCACTGAAGCTTTCTTT
CASSLIGVTEAFF
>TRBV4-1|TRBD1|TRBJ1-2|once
TGCGCCAGCAGCCAACCTTCGGACAGGGAGCGCTACACCTTC
CASSQPSDRERYTF
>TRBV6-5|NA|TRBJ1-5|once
TGTGCCAGCACCAAGGGGAGCAATCAGCCCCAGCATTTT
CASTKGSNQPQHF
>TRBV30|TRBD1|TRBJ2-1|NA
TGTGCCTGGAGACGTACCGGGACAGGGAACAATGAGCAGTTCTTC
CAWRRTGTGNNEQFF
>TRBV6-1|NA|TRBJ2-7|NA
TGTGCCAGCAGTGATACGGGCTACGAGCAGTACTTC
CASSDTGYEQYF
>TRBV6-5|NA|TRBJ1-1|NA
TGTGCCAGCAGTGGAAAGGGGGTTAGAGGGACTGAAGCTTTCTTT
CASSGKGVRGTEAFF
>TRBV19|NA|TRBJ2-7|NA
TGTGCCAGTAGGAGGAGAGTAGACAACTACGAGCAGTACTTC
CASRRRVDNYEQYF
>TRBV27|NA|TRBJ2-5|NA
TGTGCCAGCAGTCTGGGCAGGGGCCAAGAGACCCAGTACTTC
CASSLGRGQETQYF
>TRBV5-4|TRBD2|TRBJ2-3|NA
TGTGCCAGCAGCCCCCCCACTACTAGCGGAAGGGCCACAGATACGCAGTATTTT
CASSPPTTSGRATDTQYF
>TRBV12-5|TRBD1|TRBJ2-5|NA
TGTGCTAGTGGTCTCCGGGACAGGGTAGGGGAGACCCAGTACTTC
CASGLRDRVGETQYF
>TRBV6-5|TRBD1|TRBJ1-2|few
TGTGCCAGCAGTGACCTGGACAGGGGGTATGGCTACACCTTC
CASSDLDRGYGYTF
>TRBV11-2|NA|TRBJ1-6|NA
TGTGCCAGCAGCTTAGTTCGGCACCGGGGAGGTTTCCCCCTCCACTTT
CASSLVRHRGGFPLHF
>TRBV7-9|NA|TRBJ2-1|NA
TGTGCCAGCAGTAACTATCGGGACCTCGAGAGGCAGTTCTTC
CASSNYRDLERQFF
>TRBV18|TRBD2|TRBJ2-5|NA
TGTGCCAGCTCACCGGGACTACAGCGGGGGCGCCAAGAGACCCAGTACTTC
CASSPGLQRGRQETQYF
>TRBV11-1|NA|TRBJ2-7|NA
TGTGCCAGCGGAACCTACGAGCAGTACTTC
CASGTYEQYF
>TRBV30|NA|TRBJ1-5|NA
TGTGCCTGGAGCGTCTTGGGGAGACCCAATCAGCCCCAGCATTTT
CAWSVLGRPNQPQHF
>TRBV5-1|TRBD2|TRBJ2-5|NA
TGCGCCAGCAGCGCGGGGGGCCCCCAAGAGACCCAGTACTTC
CASSAGGPQETQYF
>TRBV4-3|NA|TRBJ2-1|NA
TGCGCCAGCAGCCAAGAAACCTACAATGAGCAGTTCTTC
CASSQETYNEQFF
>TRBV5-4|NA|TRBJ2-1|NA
TGTGCCAGCAGTGAAACGGACAGTGGATACAATGAGCAGTTCTTC
CASSETDSGYNEQFF
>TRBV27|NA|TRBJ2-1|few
TGTGCCAGCAGCCAAAACCTCGGAAGTGAGCAGTTCTTC
CASSQNLGSEQFF
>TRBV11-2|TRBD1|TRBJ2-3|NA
TGTGCCAGCAGCTTAGTGGGGACAGCAAACACAGATACGCAGTATTTT
CASSLVGTANTDTQYF
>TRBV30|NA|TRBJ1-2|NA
TGTGCCTACCATAGGGAGGGGCTGAGAGCTAACTATGGCTACACCTTC
CAYHREGLRANYGYTF
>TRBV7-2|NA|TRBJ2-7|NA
TGTGCCAGCAGCTTCGACCCAGACTACGAGCAGTACTTC
CASSFDPDYEQYF
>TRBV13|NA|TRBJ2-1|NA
TGTGCCAGCAGCTTTCTAGACGGGGGACATATCATTGAGCAGTTCTTC
CASSFLDGGHIIEQFF
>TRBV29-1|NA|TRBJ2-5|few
TGCAGCGTTGAAGTTCGAGACAGGTTCCAAGAGACCCAGTACTTC
CSVEVRDRFQETQYF
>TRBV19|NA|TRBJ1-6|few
TGTGCCAGTAGTAACCGGGACCCACCCCTCCACTTT
CASSNRDPPLHF
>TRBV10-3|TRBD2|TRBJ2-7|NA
TGTGCCATCAGATCGGCTAGCGGGGGGGCCGGATACGAGCAGTACTTC
CAIRSASGGAGYEQYF
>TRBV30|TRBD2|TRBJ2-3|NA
TGTGCCTGGAGACCGGGGGACCGGGGGGGCCGAAATACGCAGTATTTT
CAWRPGDRGGRNTQYF